Below, 12 T cell receptor beta chains from the same sample are listed, as sequenced in a study of human T cells and chemical hapten exposure. Time point defined: patch test 1, 2 weeks after DPC sensitization. Treatment reported: therapeutic diphenylcyclopropenone sensitization with weekly scalp DPC. MiXCR, run by TCRdb on the RACE reads, gives a single entry per CDR3 protein. The sample holds 370,000 or so distinct CDR3 sequences, roughly 4.8% seen once. The sequences come from whole blood, collected in connection with sensitization to the hapten diphenylcyclopropenone (DPC). The receptor set was obtained from a woman aged 45-65 years with alopecia areata. Some clones in this sample may be carry-over from other donors' samples.

This chain connects TRBV6-1 to TRBJ2-7; 8 bases match TRBD2. Germline CDR1 and CDR2: MNHNS and SASEGT. Trimming removed 6 bases from V and 0 bases from J; junction bases left unmatched: 7. The CDR3 has 15 residues. The DNA of the CDR3 is TGTGCCAGCAGACCTAAGCGGGGGAGCTCCTACGAGCAGTACTTC. The encoded protein is CASRPKRGSSYEQYF.

Only a few counts were recorded for this clonotype. The chain combines TRBV9 with TRBJ2-3; D gene ambiguous. The germline gives CDR1 SGDLS, CDR2 YYNGEE. Trimming left V 0 bases short and J 6 bases short, with 5 bases between. The CDR3 spans 12 residues. The CDR3 DNA reads TGTGCCAGCAGCGTAGGGGTCGATACGCAGTATTTT. Protein: CASSVGVDTQYF.

This clonotype was seen at least ten times. J is TRBJ2-3 and V is TRBV7-8; D is unclear. The CDR3 is made up of 13 amino acids. V was trimmed by 3 bases and J by 4 bases, leaving 8 bases between them. The germline gives CDR1 SGHVS, CDR2 FQNEAQ. The CDR3 DNA reads as TGTGCCAGCAGCTTTGACGGAGCAGATACGCAGTATTTT. This codes for CASSFDGADTQYF.

This clonotype was seen ten or more times. The V call is TRBV4-3, the J call TRBJ2-3; 15 bases align to TRBD2. The trim removed 4 bases at V and 0 bases at J, leaving 14 bases unmatched. The CDR3 is 21 residues long. The germline V gene has CDR1 LGHNA and CDR2 YSLEER. This CDR3 is CASSPALGLAGGLSSTDTQYF. CDR3 in DNA: TGCGCCAGCAGCCCAGCCCTGGGACTAGCGGGAGGCCTCTCTAGCACAGATACGCAGTATTTT.

This clonotype occurred many times. This chain joins TRBV2 and TRBJ1-5; 8 nucleotides agree with TRBD1. Trimming took 3 bases from V and 7 from J; bases not matched to a gene: 8. The germline V gene has CDR1 SNHLY and CDR2 FYNNEI. This CDR3 is built from 15 residues. CDR3 amino acids: CASSDGQGQKQPQHF. Written as DNA, the CDR3 is TGTGCCAGCAGTGACGGACAGGGACAGAAACAGCCCCAGCATTTT.

As concerns this clonotype: One base away lies a much larger clone, so this may be a sequencing read error. CDR3 sequence reads: CASSPGESSYNERFF. In nucleotides, the CDR3 is TGCGCCAGCAGCCCCGGGGAGAGCTCCTACAATGAGCGGTTCTTC. V is TRBV4-1 and J is TRBJ2-1; possibly TRBD2 for D (5 bases). Germline CDR1 is MGHRA and CDR2 is YSYEKL. The length of the CDR3 is 15 residues.

The chain employs TRBV6-2 or TRBV6-3 and TRBJ2-1; a weak D match, TRBD2 (5 bases). The CDR3 consists of 16 residues. V was pared by 0 bases and J by 2 bases, with 11 bases between. Germline lookup yields CDR1 MNHEY and CDR2 SVGEGT. The CDR3 is CASSYSPGTAYNEQFF. In DNA form, the CDR3 reads TGTGCCAGCAGTTACTCTCCGGGAACTGCCTACAATGAGCAGTTCTTC.

This clonotype was seen at least ten times. The genes are TRBV7-9 and TRBJ2-1; D is perhaps TRBD2 (6 bases). Trimming took off 0 bases at V and 0 bases at J, with 9 bases between the two ends. The CDR3 covers 16 residues. Germline V gene data show CDR1 as SEHNR and CDR2 as FQNEAQ (reference sequence). The CDR3 DNA reads as TGTGCCAGCAGCTTAGCGCCCGGGGGCTCCTACAATGAGCAGTTCTTC. Translating gives CASSLAPGGSYNEQFF.

There are many counts of this clonotype. The CDR3 here is CASSETHRVSYEQYF. The CDR3, as DNA: TGTGCCAGCAGTGAAACGCACAGGGTTTCCTACGAGCAGTACTTC. The chain uses TRBV25-1 and TRBJ2-7; TRBD1 might be the D (6 bases). V was trimmed by 2 bases and J by 1 base, leaving 12 bases between them. CDR1 is MGHDK, CDR2 SYGVNS, per germline. The CDR3 covers 15 residues.

The table lists this clonotype with a few counts. V usage is TRBV20-1 and J usage is TRBJ2-3, with 7 positions matching TRBD2. J lost 4 bases, V lost 5 bases, and 12 bases had no gene match. The CDR3 totals 15 residues. CDR1 and CDR2 (germline): DFQATT, SNEGSKA (reference sequence). The CDR3 coding sequence is TGCAGTGCTGGACCCCTCGCGGGAGTGCCAGATACGCAGTATTTT. As protein: CSAGPLAGVPDTQYF.

This sequence joins TRBV6-2 or TRBV6-3 and TRBJ2-7, with no clear D. Trimming removed 3 bases at V and 5 bases at J, with 11 bases between. The length of the CDR3 is 13 residues. The germline V gene encodes CDR1 MNHEY and CDR2 SVGEGT. The DNA of the CDR3 is TGTGCCAGCAGTTATAGAATTCGGGACGAGCAGTACTTC. Translation gives CASSYRIRDEQYF.

The chain combines TRBV7-2 with TRBJ2-5; D is perhaps TRBD1 or TRBD2 (5 bases each). Trimming shortened V by 2 bases and J by 2 bases, and 12 bases separated the two germline ends. CDR1 is SGHTA and CDR2 is FQGNSA in the germline V gene. The CDR3 contains 15 residues. In DNA form, the CDR3 reads TGTGCCAGCAGCTTATACGGGACGCCACAAGAGACCCAGTACTTC. Its protein is CASSLYGTPQETQYF.